The rows below give T cell receptor beta chains drawn from one sample of a study of regulatory T cells in long-lasting Graves disease. TCRdb re-called the multiplex PCR reads through MiXCR, storing one row per CDR3 protein. Of over 650,000 distinct CDR3 sequences in the sample, approximately 31% are singletons; the top ten hold about two fifths. The starting material was peripheral blood mononuclear cells (PBMCs), obtained when the disease was refractory, from a patient treated with antithyroid drugs. The receptors derive from a female donor with Graves disease. The CDR3 runs from the conserved cysteine through the conserved F or W.

>TRBV29-1|TRBJ2-7
CSVDSGQTYEQYF
>TRBV12-3/TRBV12-4|TRBJ2-5
CASSSQYQETQYF
>TRBV28|TRBJ1-5
CASSVGASNQPQHF
>TRBV6-9|TRBJ1-1
CASSWPGSNTEAFF
>TRBV28|TRBJ2-5
CASSWTKETQYF
>TRBV3-1|TRBJ2-7
CASSRLAGLSSYEQYF
>TRBV6-4|TRBJ2-5
CASSPSGTSDQTQYF
>TRBV2|TRBJ1-6
CASARDRGNSYNSPLHF
>TRBV20-1|TRBJ1-5
CSARRQASNQPQHF
>TRBV19|TRBJ1-1
CASSDGGIMNTEAFF
>TRBV20-1|TRBJ2-7
CSAMPAGRPYEQYF
>TRBV30|TRBJ1-2
CGQRTGPLNGHTF
>TRBV9|TRBJ2-7
CASSVGAGWDEQYF
>TRBV7-2|TRBJ2-5
CASSLASTSGRRETQYF
>TRBV2|TRBJ2-3
CASSDTEDGGGPDTQYF
>TRBV20-1|TRBJ2-5
CSATVREAQETQYF
>TRBV2|TRBJ2-1
CASSEALGLVVKEQFF
>TRBV4-1|TRBJ2-5
CASSPLATKETQYF
>TRBV7-6|TRBJ2-7
CASSNPSSYEQYF
>TRBV28|TRBJ1-1
CASLGDTEAFF
>TRBV9|TRBJ2-7
CASSVDRVGYEQYF
>TRBV29-1|TRBJ2-5
CSVEAIGSETQYF
>TRBV12-3/TRBV12-4|TRBJ2-2
CASSRHSLADTGELFF
>TRBV9|TRBJ1-5
CASSQTENQPQHF
>TRBV11-2|TRBJ1-2
CASSPPLDYGYTF
>TRBV9|TRBJ1-2
CASSVVAEANYGYTF
>TRBV19|TRBJ1-4
CASTALVGKLFF
>TRBV4-1|TRBJ1-1
CASSQDGFGAFF
>TRBV20-1|TRBJ1-5
CSATQTEGNQPQHF
>TRBV20-1|TRBJ2-7
CSARDPGLAADPYEQYF
>TRBV30|TRBJ1-4
CAWSVRWVGERRKLFF
>TRBV19|TRBJ2-2
CASSMLPGQGSGELFF
>TRBV10-3|TRBJ1-5
CAIRDDRDRYQPQHF